This is a list of T cell receptor beta chains from one sample in a study of shared clonotypes between healthy human individuals. The repertoire was sequenced with immunoSEQ multiplex PCR; TCRdb's copy has only in-frame clones and lacks some. The sample includes 950,000 to 1,100,000 clones, under 80% of them seen just once. Sequencing was performed on memory CD4+ T cells sorted from blood. These TCRs come from a man younger than 35 in good health. Each CDR3 is given with its conserved first and last residue. D genes are given only for firm matches. Clone sizes are given selectively: once, few, many, or a class where the clone is expanded.

d_call,v_call,j_call,clone_size,cdr3_aa,cdr3_nt
-,TRBV19,TRBJ1-4,-,CASTYETPGGEKLFF,TGTGCCAGTACCTATGAGACACCGGGAGGGGAAAAACTGTTTTTT
TRBD1,TRBV30,TRBJ1-5,-,CAWRTTGGGNQPQHF,TGTGCCTGGAGGACTACAGGGGGGGGCAATCAGCCCCAGCATTTT
TRBD1,TRBV29-1,TRBJ1-6,-,CSVGTGNSPLHF,TGCAGCGTTGGGACAGGGAATTCACCCCTCCACTTT
-,TRBV7-9,TRBJ2-2,-,CASSRSSGELFF,TGTGCCAGCAGCCGATCTTCCGGGGAGCTGTTTTTT
TRBD1,TRBV5-8,TRBJ1-5,-,CASGVNFGQASQPQHF,TGTGCCAGCGGCGTCAATTTTGGACAGGCCAGTCAGCCCCAGCATTTT
-,TRBV6-5,TRBJ1-1,few,CASSSPGTEAFF,TGTGCCAGCAGTTCCCCAGGCACTGAAGCTTTCTTT
-,TRBV25-1,TRBJ1-5,-,CASSEYPGHNQPQHF,TGTGCCAGCAGTGAATATCCAGGGCACAATCAGCCCCAGCATTTT
-,TRBV7-9,TRBJ1-2,-,CASSPRAGTYGYTF,TGTGCCAGCAGCCCCCGGGCAGGCACCTATGGCTACACCTTC
TRBD1,TRBV5-1,TRBJ2-2,-,CASRSGQREANTGELFF,TGCGCCAGCAGGTCGGGACAGAGGGAAGCTAACACCGGGGAGCTGTTTTTT
-,TRBV19,TRBJ2-3,few,CASSIGGFTDTQYF,TGTGCCAGTAGTATCGGCGGCTTCACAGATACGCAGTATTTT
-,TRBV2,TRBJ1-1,-,CASTSQGNTEAFF,TGTGCCAGCACGTCGCAGGGTAACACTGAAGCTTTCTTT
TRBD1,TRBV11-2,TRBJ2-2,once,CASSQIRDRGHNRLFF,TGTGCCAGCAGCCAAATCCGGGACAGGGGGCACAACAGGCTGTTTTTT
-,TRBV27,TRBJ2-7,-,CASSLSSGTPYEQYF,TGTGCCAGCAGTTTATCGTCAGGGACACCCTACGAGCAGTACTTC
-,TRBV7-9,TRBJ1-6,many,CASRAGQANSPLHF,TGTGCCAGTCGGGCGGGACAAGCTAATTCACCCCTCCACTTT
TRBD1,TRBV29-1,TRBJ1-1,-,CSGYRGQNTEAFF,TGCAGCGGCTACAGGGGACAGAACACTGAAGCTTTCTTT
-,TRBV4-3,TRBJ1-6,-,CASSLQQAAYNSPLHF,TGCGCCAGCAGCCTCCAACAGGCGGCCTATAATTCACCCCTCCACTTT
TRBD1,TRBV18,TRBJ2-2,-,CASSQGQPQNTGELFF,TGTGCCAGCTCACAGGGACAGCCCCAGAACACCGGGGAGCTGTTTTTT
TRBD1,TRBV4-2,TRBJ2-3,-,CASSQGQGGTDTQYF,TGTGCCAGCAGCCAAGGACAGGGGGGGACAGATACGCAGTATTTT
-,TRBV13,TRBJ1-1,-,CASSPPYAEAFF,TGTGCCAGCAGCCCCCCCTATGCTGAAGCTTTCTTT
-,TRBV12-5,TRBJ1-6,once,CASGEGRDNSPLHF,TGTGCTAGTGGGGAAGGGAGGGATAATTCACCCCTCCACTTT
-,TRBV9,TRBJ1-5,-,CASSLEGMANQPQHF,TGTGCCAGCAGCCTCGAGGGAATGGCAAATCAGCCCCAGCATTTT
-,TRBV7-9,TRBJ1-1,-,CASSLATGMNTEAFF,TGTGCCAGCAGCTTAGCTACAGGGATGAACACTGAAGCTTTCTTT
TRBD2,TRBV7-2,TRBJ2-1,-,CASSLDAGGWNEQFF,TGTGCCAGCAGCTTAGACGCGGGAGGGTGGAATGAGCAGTTCTTC
-,TRBV30,TRBJ1-4,-,CAWAGVGKLFF,TGTGCCTGGGCCGGTGTTGGGAAACTGTTTTTT
-,TRBV10-3,TRBJ1-6,-,CAAAWEGNSPLHF,TGTGCCGCAGCCTGGGAAGGTAATTCACCCCTCCACTTT
-,TRBV6-5,TRBJ2-3,once,CASSYTGLADTQYF,TGTGCCAGCAGTTACACAGGGTTGGCAGATACGCAGTATTTT
-,TRBV9,TRBJ2-7,once,CASSGTGNYEQYF,TGTGCCAGCAGCGGAACCGGGAACTACGAGCAGTACTTC
-,TRBV5-6,TRBJ1-1,-,CASGLEGTEAFF,TGTGCCAGCGGCTTGGAGGGGACTGAAGCTTTCTTT
TRBD1,TRBV30,TRBJ1-5,-,CAWNGQGAGQPQHF,TGTGCCTGGAACGGACAGGGGGCGGGCCAGCCCCAGCATTTT
TRBD2,TRBV10-3,TRBJ2-2,-,CAISTGTSGPRELFF,TGTGCCATCAGCACCGGGACTAGCGGACCAAGGGAGCTGTTTTTT
-,TRBV28,TRBJ1-1,-,CASRRNTEAFF,TGTGCCAGCAGGAGAAACACTGAAGCTTTCTTT
-,TRBV9,TRBJ2-1,-,CASSVEGLFLGEQFF,TGTGCCAGCAGCGTAGAAGGCCTTTTCCTGGGTGAGCAGTTCTTC
-,TRBV6-5,TRBJ1-4,few,CATTGVRSEKLFF,TGTGCCACCACGGGGGTGAGGAGCGAAAAACTGTTTTTT
-,TRBV5-4,TRBJ2-7,-,CASSLVGASSYEQYF,TGTGCCAGCAGCTTGGTGGGGGCCAGCTCCTACGAGCAGTACTTC
TRBD1,TRBV6-6,TRBJ2-3,-,CASSAQGSTDTQYF,TGTGCCAGCAGTGCACAGGGGAGCACAGATACGCAGTATTTT
-,TRBV11-2,TRBJ2-1,-,CASSLGVNNEQFF,TGTGCCAGCAGCTTGGGGGTCAACAATGAGCAGTTCTTC
-,TRBV6-1,TRBJ2-3,-,CASSEGVSSTDTQYF,TGTGCCAGCAGTGAAGGAGTTAGCAGCACAGATACGCAGTATTTT
-,TRBV6-5,TRBJ1-3,-,CASSYNRDGNTIYF,TGTGCCAGCAGTTACAATCGCGACGGAAACACCATATATTTT
-,TRBV10-3,TRBJ1-5,few,CAISAGTSNQPQHF,TGTGCCATCTCGGCAGGGACGTCAAATCAGCCCCAGCATTTT
-,TRBV5-1,TRBJ2-7,-,CASSLVAGAYEQYF,TGCGCCAGCAGCTTGGTGGCAGGGGCCTACGAGCAGTACTTC
TRBD1,TRBV29-1,TRBJ2-5,-,CSVGAGTGFFGQETQYF,TGCAGCGTTGGTGCGGGGACAGGTTTTTTTGGGCAAGAGACCCAGTACTTC
-,TRBV10-1,TRBJ1-3,once,CASTEGPVRGGPSGNTIYF,TGCGCCAGCACCGAAGGACCTGTGAGAGGGGGACCCTCTGGAAACACCATATATTTT
TRBD2,TRBV7-2,TRBJ2-1,few,CASIQRGGRYNEQFF,TGTGCCAGCATTCAGCGGGGGGGTAGGTACAATGAGCAGTTCTTC
TRBD1,TRBV19,TRBJ1-5,few,CASSMRDRVQPQHF,TGTGCCAGTAGTATGAGGGACAGGGTTCAGCCCCAGCATTTT
TRBD1,TRBV7-6,TRBJ2-5,-,CASSFNRGRQETQYF,TGTGCCAGCAGCTTTAACAGGGGGCGCCAGGAGACCCAGTACTTC